These T cell receptor beta chains were read from a single sample in a study of blood T cell repertoires in COVID-19. Only in-frame clones appear in the TCRdb table, and some are missing; sequencing was by immunoSEQ multiplex PCR. The top ten clones hold 7% of a sample with about 170,000 clones, 82% of them seen once. The specimen was peripheral blood. The receptor set was obtained from a woman between 40 and 55 years old with COVID-19, enrolled during active disease. CDR3s include the opening cysteine and the closing phenylalanine or tryptophan. Each record gives: V gene, J gene, CDR3 protein.

TRBV2	TRBJ2-3	CASKGQQSTDTQYF
TRBV5-1	TRBJ2-2	CASSLNSRGELFF
TRBV28	TRBJ1-3	CASSDSGVGGNTIYF
TRBV6-6	TRBJ1-1	CASSYRGGEGTEAFF
TRBV19	TRBJ1-1	CASSFDRVSEAFF
TRBV3-1/TRBV3-2	TRBJ2-1	CASSQEGALGVGHNEQFF
TRBV19	TRBJ2-1	CASRIAGGPRTNEQFF
TRBV27	TRBJ2-3	CASSLYPGLGTDTQYF
TRBV3-1/TRBV3-2	TRBJ1-4	CASSQDLPRFGEKLFF
TRBV2	TRBJ2-7	CASRTSGNAVYEQYF
TRBV6-5	TRBJ1-6	CASGRKENSPLHF
TRBV7-3	TRBJ2-3	CASSLAGTGLWDTQYF
TRBV6-2/TRBV6-3	TRBJ2-1	CASSFLGGGHNEQFF
TRBV10-3	TRBJ2-1	CAISASGDYNEQFF
TRBV27	TRBJ2-7	CASRLAGEQYF
TRBV3-1/TRBV3-2	TRBJ1-2	CASSQYTGLRDGYTF
TRBV3-1/TRBV3-2	TRBJ1-5	CASSQGGRRDDQPQHF
TRBV5-6	TRBJ1-5	CASSRPGGTQHF
TRBV28	TRBJ2-7	CASSLSGGRSYEQYF
TRBV6-5	TRBJ1-5	CASSLSQQGGQPQHF
TRBV29-1	TRBJ2-1	CSVVERGGYNEQFF
TRBV18	TRBJ2-5	CASSPGLKETQYF
TRBV3-1/TRBV3-2	TRBJ2-4	CASSLGLGFGSKNIQYF
TRBV19	TRBJ1-5	CASSTGTPTLANQPQHF
TRBV29-1	TRBJ1-1	CSVSGFTEAFF
TRBV5-1	TRBJ2-1	CASSLAPPSGSSYNEQFF
TRBV9	TRBJ1-2	CASSVTGTGGGYTF
TRBV30	TRBJ2-5	CAWSTGSETQYF
TRBV5-6	TRBJ1-5	CASSLGQGDQPQHF
TRBV7-9	TRBJ2-5	CASSLSPGTGGQETQYF
TRBV3-1/TRBV3-2	TRBJ2-3	CASSHSRGNTQYF
TRBV2	TRBJ2-3	CASRTGLAGDTDTQYF